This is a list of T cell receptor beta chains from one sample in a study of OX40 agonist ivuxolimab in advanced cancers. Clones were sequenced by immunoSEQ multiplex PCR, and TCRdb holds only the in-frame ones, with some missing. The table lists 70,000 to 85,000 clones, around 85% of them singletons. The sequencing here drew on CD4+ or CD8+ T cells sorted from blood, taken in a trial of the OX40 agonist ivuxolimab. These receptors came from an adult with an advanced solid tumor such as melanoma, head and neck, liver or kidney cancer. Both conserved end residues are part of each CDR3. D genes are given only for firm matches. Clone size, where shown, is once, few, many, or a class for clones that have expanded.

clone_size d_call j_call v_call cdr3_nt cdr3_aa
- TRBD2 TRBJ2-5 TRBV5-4 TGTGCCAGCAGCTTGTCTAGCGGGGGGGCAGAGACCCAGTACTTC CASSLSSGGAETQYF
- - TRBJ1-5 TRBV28 TGTGCCAGCAGTGTTAATCAGCCCCAGCATTTT CASSVNQPQHF
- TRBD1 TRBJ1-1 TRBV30 TGTGCCTGGAGTCCGACAGGGCAAATGAACACTGAAGCTTTCTTT CAWSPTGQMNTEAFF
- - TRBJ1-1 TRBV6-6 TGTGCCAGCAGTCAAAAGACTGAAGCTTTCTTT CASSQKTEAFF
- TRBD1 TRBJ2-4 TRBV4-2 TGTGCCAGCAGCCTAGGGGACAGACGGTACTTC CASSLGDRRYF
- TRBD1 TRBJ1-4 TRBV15 TGTGCCACCAGCAGGGACAGGGGAGGTGAAAAACTGTTTTTT CATSRDRGGEKLFF
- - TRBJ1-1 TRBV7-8 TGTGCCAGCAGCTTAACAGTTCCGGCCACTGAAGCTTTCTTT CASSLTVPATEAFF
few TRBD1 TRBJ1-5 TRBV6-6 TGTGCCAGCACCCCGACAGGGGGCGAACAGCCCCAGCATTTT CASTPTGGEQPQHF
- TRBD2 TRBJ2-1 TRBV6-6 TGTGCCAGCAGCAGGACTAGCGGGGGAGCCTACAATGAGCAGTTCTTC CASSRTSGGAYNEQFF
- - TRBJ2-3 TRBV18 TGTGCCAGCTCCCAAAGGAGCACAGATACGCAGTATTTT CASSQRSTDTQYF
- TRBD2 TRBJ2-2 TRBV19 TGTGCCAGTAGTATAAGGACTAGCGGGGGGGCCGGGGAGCTGTTTTTT CASSIRTSGGAGELFF
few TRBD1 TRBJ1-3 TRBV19 TGTGCCAGTAGCACCGACAGGGGTGCTGGAAACACCATATATTTT CASSTDRGAGNTIYF
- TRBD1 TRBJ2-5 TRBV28 TGTGCCAGCAGTTTAGGGACAGGGGGGCAGAGTAGCCAGTACTTC CASSLGTGGQSSQYF
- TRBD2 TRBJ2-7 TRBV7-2 TGTGCCAGCAGTAACAGCGGGGCCACCTACGAGCAGTACTTC CASSNSGATYEQYF
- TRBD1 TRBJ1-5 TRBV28 TGTGCCAGCAAATCGGGACAGGGAGTTCAGCCCCAGCATTTT CASKSGQGVQPQHF
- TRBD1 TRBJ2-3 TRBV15 TGTGCCACCAGCAGAGACCCGACAGGGCTATCCACAGATACGCAGTATTTT CATSRDPTGLSTDTQYF
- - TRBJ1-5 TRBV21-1 TGTGCCAGCAGCGCCTGGACAGAGCGCGCCAATCAGCCCCAGCATTTT CASSAWTERANQPQHF
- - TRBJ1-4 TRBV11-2 TGTGCCAGCAGCCCTCCGGCAACCTTCGAAAAACTGTTTTTT CASSPPATFEKLFF
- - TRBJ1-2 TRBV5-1 TGCGCCAGCAGCTTGGGGCAACCCGACTATGGCTACACCTTC CASSLGQPDYGYTF